The 18 T cell receptor beta chains listed next were all sequenced from one sample in a study of T-cell memory formation after mild COVID-19. TCRdb ran MiXCR on the 5' RACE reads and lists one entry per CDR3 protein. The data hold around 220,000 distinct CDR3 sequences, with around 17% observed a single time. Sequencing was done on a sample of PBMCs or a T cell subset sorted from them (not recorded which). The receptors were gathered from a man aged 18-30 years who had mild COVID-19 (a few samples of this study predate the infection). Cell type and time point are not known.

The rearrangement uses TRBV6-5 and TRBJ1-2; 9 bases are a match to TRBD1. The CDR3 consists of 15 residues. CDR1 MNHEY and CDR2 SVGAGI come from the germline V gene. J gave up 4 bases and V 2 bases, and 5 bases lay outside the gene matches. CDR3 sequence reads: CASSYGGTGSYGYTF. Written as DNA, the CDR3 is TGTGCCAGCAGTTACGGGGGGACAGGGAGCTATGGCTACACCTTC.

A few counts support this clonotype. The rearrangement links TRBV5-1 to TRBJ2-5; 9 bases map to TRBD2. CDR3 length: 16 residues. The ends lost 2 bases at V and 3 bases at J; junction bases unmatched: 8. CDR1 and CDR2 (germline): SGHRS, YFSETQ. The CDR3 protein is CASSFGLAGGEETQYF. For the CDR3, the DNA is TGCGCCAGCAGCTTCGGGCTCGCGGGGGGGGAAGAGACCCAGTACTTC.

The V call is TRBV5-1, the J call TRBJ1-6; 7 bases match TRBD1. This CDR3 is 13 amino acids long. V was clipped by 6 bases and J by 7 bases; unmatched bases: 4. Germline CDR1 reads SGHRS; CDR2 reads YFSETQ. CDR3 region: CASKGTANSPLHF. The CDR3 coding sequence is TGCGCCAGCAAGGGGACAGCGAATTCACCCCTCCACTTT.

The CDR3 DNA reads as TGCGCCAGCAGCTTGCCCGCGGGGGAGAGCTCAGGCTACACCTTC. Protein: CASSLPAGESSGYTF. The chain joins TRBV5-1 to TRBJ1-2, with D possibly being TRBD1 (5 bases). Germline CDR1 is SGHRS and CDR2 is YFSETQ. Trimming took off 1 base at V and 8 bases at J, with 18 bases between the two ends. The CDR3 length is 15 residues.

This clonotype was observed a handful of times. V is TRBV5-1 and J is TRBJ1-2; 10 nucleotides align to TRBD1. Germline V CDR1 and CDR2: SGHRS, YFSETQ. The CDR3 sequence is 16 residues long. The junction had 9 bases not matched to a gene; V was cut back by 3 bases and J by 4 bases. For the CDR3, the DNA is TGCGCCAGCAGCTCGACAGGGGGCCTCGGGAGCTATGGCTACACCTTC. This encodes CASSSTGGLGSYGYTF.

This clonotype has at least ten counts. The genes are TRBV9 and TRBJ2-7; the D is unclear. The CDR3 loop spans 12 amino acids. Germline loops: CDR1 SGDLS, CDR2 YYNGEE. Trimming took 3 bases from V and 4 from J, leaving 8 bases between them. CDR3 amino acids: CASSGLLYEQYF. As DNA, the CDR3 is TGTGCCAGCAGCGGCCTCCTTTACGAGCAGTACTTC.

This chain uses TRBV20-1 with TRBJ2-3, with TRBD2 as a possible D gene (6 bases). V lost 5 bases, J lost 2 bases, and 11 bases lay in between. In germline, CDR1 is DFQATT, CDR2 SNEGSKA (reference sequence). This CDR3 spans 13 amino acids. The CDR3 protein is CSAGLTITDTQYF. The CDR3 nucleotides are TGCAGTGCTGGACTAACCATCACAGATACGCAGTATTTT.

This clonotype was seen a few times. The DNA for the CDR3 is TGCAGTGCTAGAGCTTTTGGGACGGGGGAGTACTTC. Its protein is CSARAFGTGEYF. The chain uses TRBV20-1 and TRBJ2-7, with D possibly matching TRBD2 (6 bases). Germline CDR1 and CDR2: DFQATT and SNEGSKA (reference sequence). This CDR3 region has 12 residues. The V end lost 1 base, the J end lost 11 bases, and 15 bases lay between the germline ends.

This chain uses TRBV4-3 with TRBJ2-3; TRBD2 matches at 9 bases. Germline loops: CDR1 LGHNA, CDR2 YSLEER. This CDR3 has 16 amino acids. Trimming cost V 1 base and J 1 base; bases outside gene matches: 3. As DNA, the CDR3 is TGCGCCAGCAGCCAAGGAGCGGGGGGAGGCACAGATACGCAGTATTTT. Protein: CASSQGAGGGTDTQYF.

This clonotype has more than one count but fewer than ten. The gene calls are TRBV7-2 and TRBJ2-5, with TRBD2 matching over 8 bases. Germline V CDR1 and CDR2: SGHTA, FQGNSA. The CDR3 covers 16 residues. Unmatched junction bases numbered 8, after V lost 1 base and J lost 4 bases. The CDR3 DNA reads TGTGCCAGCAGCTTAGGACTAGCGCGGGGGCCAGAGACCCAGTACTTC. Translating gives CASSLGLARGPETQYF.

The chain couples TRBV5-1 to TRBJ2-5, with TRBD2 matching 9 bases. The CDR3 has 15 amino acids. Germline loops: CDR1 SGHRS, CDR2 YFSETQ. Losses at the gene ends were 3 bases for V and 5 bases for J; bases not matched to a gene: 8. For the CDR3, the DNA is TGCGCCAGCAGCTCCCCCCGCGGGGGGGCTGAGACCCAGTACTTC. As protein: CASSSPRGGAETQYF.

This clonotype was detected only a few times. The CDR3 nucleotides read TGTGCCATCAGCCAGGGGGACAGGGGGCAGCAGTACTTC. Protein: CAISQGDRGQQYF. The chain carries TRBV10-3 and TRBJ2-7; 12 bases match TRBD1. V lost 6 bases and J lost 8; bases outside the gene matches: 5. The CDR3 covers 13 residues. CDR1 and CDR2 from the germline V gene are ENHRY and SYGVKD.

The J gene is TRBJ1-3, the V gene TRBV7-2, with D uncertain. This CDR3 has 15 amino acids. V lost 1 base and J lost 0, with 7 bases in between. CDR1 is SGHTA and CDR2 is FQGNSA in the germline V gene. CDR3 DNA sequence: TGTGCCAGCAGCTTAGACGCCGTCTCTGGAAACACCATATATTTT. This codes for CASSLDAVSGNTIYF.

V is TRBV6-6 and J is TRBJ2-1; no clear D. Between the trimmed V and J ends, which lost 2 bases and 8 bases, there was a span of 7 bases. The length of the CDR3 is 12 residues. CDR1 is MNHNY, CDR2 SVGAGI, per germline (reference sequence). The CDR3 loop reads CASSYTQDEQFF. CDR3 bases: TGTGCCAGCAGTTACACCCAGGATGAGCAGTTCTTC.

This clonotype was recorded a few times. The chain is built from TRBV12-3 or TRBV12-4 and TRBJ2-3; no clear D. V was cut by 2 bases and J by 0 bases, with 9 bases left in between. The CDR3 sequence is 15 residues long. The CDR3: CASSLNLLSTDTQYF. The CDR3 coding sequence is TGTGCCAGCAGTTTAAACCTCTTGAGCACAGATACGCAGTATTTT.

The chain recombines TRBV7-9 with TRBJ1-2, with D maybe TRBD1 (6 bases). The germline V gene encodes CDR1 SEHNR and CDR2 FQNEAQ (reference sequence). This CDR3 comprises 15 residues. The V gene lost 0 bases and the J gene lost 3 bases, with 11 bases spanning the gap. The CDR3 protein is CASSLAYRTDYGYTF. The CDR3 DNA reads TGTGCCAGCAGCTTAGCGTACAGGACAGACTATGGCTACACCTTC.

This clonotype showed up just a few times. This rearrangement joins TRBV7-3 to TRBJ2-7; 8 nucleotides agree with TRBD2. Germline V gives CDR1 SGHTA, CDR2 FQGTGA. The CDR3 is 15 amino acids. The J segment lost 2 bases and the V segment lost 1 base, leaving 4 bases of the junction unmatched. The DNA for the CDR3 is TGTGCCAGCAGCTTAAGGCGGGGGGCCGCCTACGAGCAGTACTTC. Protein sequence: CASSLRRGAAYEQYF.

This clonotype was seen only once. The chain couples TRBV3-1 to TRBJ1-1; D is unresolved. The germline V gene has CDR1 LGHDT and CDR2 YNNKEL (reference sequence). The CDR3 is 11 amino acids. The germline V and J ends were trimmed by 3 bases and 7 bases, with 6 bases remaining between them. The DNA of the CDR3 is TGTGCCAGCAGCCAGGGAAGTGAAGCTTTCTTT. Encoded protein: CASSQGSEAFF.